The text below deals with one T cell receptor beta chain. The data originate from a study of blood T cell repertoires in COVID-19. CDR3 length: 14 amino acids. V dropped 6 bases and J dropped 3; count of bases not matched to a gene: 4. Germline V CDR1 and CDR2: SQVTM, ANQGSEA. Profiling relied on immunoSEQ multiplex PCR, and the TCRdb table lists in-frame clones only, not all of them. The sample consists of 100,000 to 150,000 clones, around 82% of them appearing once. This receptor was identified in a woman under 40 who had recovered from COVID-19. The V call is TRBV29-1, the J call TRBJ2-7; 14 bases agree with TRBD2. Material for sequencing was peripheral blood. The CDR3 DNA follows: TGCAGCGTCGCCGGGACTAGCGGGAGCTACGAGCAGTACTTC. Translating it yields CSVAGTSGSYEQYF.